The clone carrying this T cell receptor beta chain was found a few times. Its antigen is still unknown. Two oligonucleotides, mixed equimolar, formed the beta constant-region primer covering TRBC1 and TRBC2. Four rounds of PCR amplified the ligated cDNA using nested alpha and beta constant-region primers plus SP2. TCRdb processed the UMI-ligation and nested PCR reads anew with MiXCR; each CDR3 protein has one entry. The table includes over 110,000 distinct CDR3 sequences, approximately 20% detected once. This entry comes from a study of naive and memory T cell subsets. Whole-study results and caveats: Possibly reflecting memory cells re-expressing CD45RA, a few larger clonotypes occurred in naive repertoires, especially CD8.

The trim removed 6 bases at V and 1 base at J, leaving 8 bases unmatched. Germline assignment: CDR1 MNHEY and CDR2 SVGAGI. The CDR3 runs to 16 residues. Sequencing used naive CD8+ T cells from blood. The TCR comes from a human donor in good health. V gene TRBV6-5 combines with J gene TRBJ1-5; 8 positions agree with TRBD1. The CDR3 is CASSPTTGESNQPQHF. The DNA of the CDR3 is TGTGCCAGCAGCCCGACGACAGGGGAGAGCAATCAGCCCCAGCATTTT.